This T cell receptor beta chain was observed in a study of control samples from healthy donors and cancer patients. Here immunoSEQ multiplex PCR was the method, and the copy in TCRdb shows in-frame clones only, minus some. The sample has around 130,000 clones, just under 90% seen once. The clonotype comes from a young man in good health. Sequences were obtained from blood.

The CDR3 DNA is TGCAGCGTTGCAGGACAGGGGGGCGAGCAGTACTTC. Residues: CSVAGQGGEQYF. J is TRBJ2-7 and V is TRBV29-1; 10 nucleotides agree with TRBD1. V shed 4 bases, J shed 6 bases, and the junction held 3 bases outside the gene matches. Looked up from germline, CDR1 is SQVTM and CDR2 is ANQGSEA. The CDR3 is 12 residues long.